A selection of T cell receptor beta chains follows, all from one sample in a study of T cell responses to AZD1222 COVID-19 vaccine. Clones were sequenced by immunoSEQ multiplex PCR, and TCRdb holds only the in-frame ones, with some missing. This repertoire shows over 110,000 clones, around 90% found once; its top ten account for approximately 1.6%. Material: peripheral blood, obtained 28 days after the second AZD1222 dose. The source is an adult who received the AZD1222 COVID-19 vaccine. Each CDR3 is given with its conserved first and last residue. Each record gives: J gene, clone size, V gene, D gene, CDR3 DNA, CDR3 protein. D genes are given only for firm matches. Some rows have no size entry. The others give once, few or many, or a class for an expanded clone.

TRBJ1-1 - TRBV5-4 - TGTGCCAGCAGCGGAGGAGGTCAGTATGCGTCGCTTGAAGCTTTCTTT CASSGGGQYASLEAFF
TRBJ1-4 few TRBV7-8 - TGTGCCAGCAGCCGCTGGGGCCAAGGGGGTGAAAAACTGTTTTTT CASSRWGQGGEKLFF
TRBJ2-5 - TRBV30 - TGTGCCTGGAGGGTAGGCAGCGTGGGGCAAGAGACCCAGTACTTC CAWRVGSVGQETQYF
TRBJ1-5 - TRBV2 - TGTGCCAGCAGGGTCGGGAGCAATCAGCCCCAGCATTTT CASRVGSNQPQHF
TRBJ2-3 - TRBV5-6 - TGTGCCAGCAGCTTAGGGGCAGGGGGCACAGATACGCAGTATTTT CASSLGAGGTDTQYF
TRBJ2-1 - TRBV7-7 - TGTGCTAGCAGCTTAGGGGTAGCGGACTACAATGAGCAGTTCTTC CASSLGVADYNEQFF
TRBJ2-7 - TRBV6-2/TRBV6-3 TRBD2 TGTGCCAGCAGCTGGGAGGGCCGTGAGCAGTACTTC CASSWEGREQYF
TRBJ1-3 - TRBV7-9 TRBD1 TGTGCCAGCAGCTTAAGACAGGGGGCGCCTGGAAACACCATATATTTT CASSLRQGAPGNTIYF
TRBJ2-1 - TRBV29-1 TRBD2 TGCAGCGCCCGCGGTAGCGGGAGGGGGTACAATGAGCAGTTCTTC CSARGSGRGYNEQFF
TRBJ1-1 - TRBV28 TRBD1 TGTGCCAGCAGTTTAACGGCAGGGGGGTCGTCTGAAGCTTTCTTT CASSLTAGGSSEAFF
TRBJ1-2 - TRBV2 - TGTGCCAGCAGTGAAGTGCAGCCAACTAACTATGGCTACACCTTC CASSEVQPTNYGYTF
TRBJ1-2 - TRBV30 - TGTGCCTGCCCGGACGGAACTTATGGCTACACCTTC CACPDGTYGYTF
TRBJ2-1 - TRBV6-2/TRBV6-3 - TGTGCCAGCAGTTACGCGGGCCTACGGCAGTTCTTC CASSYAGLRQFF
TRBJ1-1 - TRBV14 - TGTGCCAGCAGCCAAGATTTACCGTCCCAGAACACTGAAGCTTTCTTT CASSQDLPSQNTEAFF
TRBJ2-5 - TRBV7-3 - TGTGCCAGCAGTCTTAACCAAGAGACCCAGTACTTC CASSLNQETQYF
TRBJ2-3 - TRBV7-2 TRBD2 TGTGCCAGCAGCCAAAATAGCGGGAGGGCCTCCGCCCTAACGCAGTATTTT CASSQNSGRASALTQYF